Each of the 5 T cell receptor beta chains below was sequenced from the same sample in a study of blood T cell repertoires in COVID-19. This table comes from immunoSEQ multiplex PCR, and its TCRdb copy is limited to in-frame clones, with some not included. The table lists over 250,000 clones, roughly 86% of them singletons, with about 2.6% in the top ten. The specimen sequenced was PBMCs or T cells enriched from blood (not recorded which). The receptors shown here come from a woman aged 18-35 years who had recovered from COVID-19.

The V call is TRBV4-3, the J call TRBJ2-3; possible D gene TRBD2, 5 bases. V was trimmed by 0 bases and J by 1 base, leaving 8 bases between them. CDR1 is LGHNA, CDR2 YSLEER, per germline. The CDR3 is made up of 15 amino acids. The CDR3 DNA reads TGCGCCAGCAGCCAAGATGGAGCGGGCACAGATACGCAGTATTTT. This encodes CASSQDGAGTDTQYF.

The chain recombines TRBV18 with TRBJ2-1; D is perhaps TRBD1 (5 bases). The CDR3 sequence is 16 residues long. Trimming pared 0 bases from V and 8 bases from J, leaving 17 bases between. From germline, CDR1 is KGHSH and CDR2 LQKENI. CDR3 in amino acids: CASSPPSGQGWYEQFF. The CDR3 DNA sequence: TGTGCCAGCTCACCACCCTCAGGGCAAGGGTGGTATGAGCAGTTCTTC.

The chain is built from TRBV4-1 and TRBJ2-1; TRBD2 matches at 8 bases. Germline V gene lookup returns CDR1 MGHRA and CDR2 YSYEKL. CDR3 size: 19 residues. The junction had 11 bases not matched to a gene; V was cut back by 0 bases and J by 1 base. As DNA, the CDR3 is TGCGCCAGCAGCCAAGATCAGGTCCGGCGGGAGGATTCCTACAATGAGCAGTTCTTC. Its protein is CASSQDQVRREDSYNEQFF.

In DNA, the CDR3 is TGTGCCAGCAGGAGGGACTTGAACAATGAGCAGTTCTTC. As protein: CASRRDLNNEQFF. The J gene is TRBJ2-1, the V gene TRBV6-5, with a weak D call TRBD2 (6 bases). The V end was cut by 6 bases, the J end by 5 bases, with 11 bases between. Per the germline V gene, CDR1 is MNHEY and CDR2 is SVGAGI. The CDR3 is 13 amino acids.

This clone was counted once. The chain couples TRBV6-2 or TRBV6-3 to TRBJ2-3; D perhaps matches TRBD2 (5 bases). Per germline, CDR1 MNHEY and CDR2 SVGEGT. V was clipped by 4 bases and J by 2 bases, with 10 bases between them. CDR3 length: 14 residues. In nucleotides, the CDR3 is TGTGCCAGCAGTTCGGGATTGAACACAGATACGCAGTATTTT. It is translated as CASSSGLNTDTQYF.